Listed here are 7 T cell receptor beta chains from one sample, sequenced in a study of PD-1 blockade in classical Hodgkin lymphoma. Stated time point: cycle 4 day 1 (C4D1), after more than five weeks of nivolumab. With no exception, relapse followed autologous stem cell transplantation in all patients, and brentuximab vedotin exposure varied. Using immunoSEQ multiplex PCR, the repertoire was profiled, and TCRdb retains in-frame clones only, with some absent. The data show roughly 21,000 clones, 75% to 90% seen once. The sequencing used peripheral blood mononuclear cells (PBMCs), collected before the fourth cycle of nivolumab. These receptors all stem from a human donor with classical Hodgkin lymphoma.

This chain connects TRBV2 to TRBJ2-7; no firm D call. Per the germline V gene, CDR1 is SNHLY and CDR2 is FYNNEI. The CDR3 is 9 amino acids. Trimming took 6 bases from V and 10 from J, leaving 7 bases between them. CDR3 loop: CASRGTQYF. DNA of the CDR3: TGTGCCAGCAGAGGAACTCAGTACTTC. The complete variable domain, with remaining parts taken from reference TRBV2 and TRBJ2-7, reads EPEVTQTPSHQVTQMGQEVILRCVPISNHLYFYWYRQILGQKVEFLVSFYNNEISEKSEIFDDQFSVERPDGSNFTLKIRSTKLEDSAMYFCASRGTQYFGPGTRLTVT.

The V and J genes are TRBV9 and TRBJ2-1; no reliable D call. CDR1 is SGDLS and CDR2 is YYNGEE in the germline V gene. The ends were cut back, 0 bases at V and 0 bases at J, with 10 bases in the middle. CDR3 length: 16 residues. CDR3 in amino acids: CASSVERVGSYNEQFF. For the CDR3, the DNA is TGTGCCAGCAGCGTAGAACGGGTGGGCTCCTACAATGAGCAGTTCTTC.

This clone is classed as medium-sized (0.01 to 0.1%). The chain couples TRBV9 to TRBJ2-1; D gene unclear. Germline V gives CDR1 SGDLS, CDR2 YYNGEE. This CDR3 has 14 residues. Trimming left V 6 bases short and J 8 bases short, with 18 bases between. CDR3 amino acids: CASNWDLIEDEQFF. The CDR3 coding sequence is TGTGCCAGCAATTGGGATTTAATTGAAGATGAGCAGTTCTTC.

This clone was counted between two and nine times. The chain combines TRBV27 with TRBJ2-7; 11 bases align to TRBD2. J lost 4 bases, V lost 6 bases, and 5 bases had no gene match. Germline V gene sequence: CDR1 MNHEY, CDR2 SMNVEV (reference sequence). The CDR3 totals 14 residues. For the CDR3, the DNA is TGTGCCAGCAGATTGACTAGCGGGACTTACGAGCAGTACTTC. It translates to CASRLTSGTYEQYF.

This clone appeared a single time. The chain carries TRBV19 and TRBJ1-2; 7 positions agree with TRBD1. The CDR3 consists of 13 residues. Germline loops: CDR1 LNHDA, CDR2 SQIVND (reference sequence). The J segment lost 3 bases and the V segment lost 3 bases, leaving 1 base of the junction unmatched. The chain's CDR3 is CASSIGTDYGYTF. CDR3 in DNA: TGTGCCAGTAGTATCGGGACAGACTATGGCTACACCTTC.

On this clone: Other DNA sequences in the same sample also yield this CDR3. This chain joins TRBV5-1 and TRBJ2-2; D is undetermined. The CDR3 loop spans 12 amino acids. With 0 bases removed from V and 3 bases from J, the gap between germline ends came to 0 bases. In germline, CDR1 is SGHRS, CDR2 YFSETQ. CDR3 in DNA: TGCGCCAGCAGCTTGGACACCGGGGAGCTGTTTTTT. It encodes CASSLDTGELFF.

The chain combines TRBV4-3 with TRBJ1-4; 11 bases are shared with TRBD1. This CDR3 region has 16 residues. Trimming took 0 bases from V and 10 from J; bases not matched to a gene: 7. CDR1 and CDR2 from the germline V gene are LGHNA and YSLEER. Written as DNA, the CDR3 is TGCGCCAGCAGCCAAGATTATGGGACAGGGGGACTAAAACTGTTTTTT. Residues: CASSQDYGTGGLKLFF.